These 10 T cell receptor beta chains share one sample of origin, sequenced in a study of OX40 agonist ivuxolimab in advanced cancers. Sequencing was performed with immunoSEQ multiplex PCR; in TCRdb, only in-frame clones are kept and a portion is missing. The table has about 89,000 clones, around 83% seen once. The material sequenced was CD4+ or CD8+ T cells sorted from blood, taken in a trial of the OX40 agonist ivuxolimab. The receptors originated from an adult with an advanced solid tumor such as melanoma, head and neck, liver or kidney cancer.

The table lists this clone with a few counts. This chain connects TRBV5-4 to TRBJ2-2; tentative D call: TRBD2 (5 bases). Germline-derived CDR1 and CDR2 are SGHNT and YYREEE (reference sequence). V lost 4 bases and J lost 7, with 17 bases in between. CDR3 size: 15 residues. CDR3: CASSLGDRRGGELFF. The CDR3 region has the DNA TGTGCCAGCAGCCTCGGGGATCGACGTGGCGGGGAGCTGTTTTTT.

This clone has just one count. This chain uses TRBV10-2 with TRBJ2-5; TRBD1 might be the D (5 bases). The assigned J gene may be wrong: the sequence end matches TRBJ2-7 better. The CDR3 consists of 13 residues. Germline CDR1 is WSHSY and CDR2 is SAAADI. The chain's CDR3 is CASTFQGTYEQYF. CDR3 nucleotides: TGCGCCAGCACGTTTCAGGGCACCTACGAGCAGTACTTC.

This chain connects TRBV19 to TRBJ1-1; D unresolved. The germline V gene has CDR1 LNHDA and CDR2 SQIVND (reference sequence). Trimming took off 10 bases at V and 3 bases at J, with 12 bases between the two ends. This CDR3 has 12 residues. The CDR3 nucleotides are TGTGCCACCTTGGACGGATACACTGAAGCTTTCTTT. The encoded protein is CATLDGYTEAFF.

Comments on this clone: This specimen includes other DNA sequences encoding the same CDR3. This rearrangement joins TRBV5-1 to TRBJ2-1; 9 bases are a match to TRBD1. The germline gives CDR1 SGHRS, CDR2 YFSETQ. This CDR3 contains 15 residues. The V segment lost 4 bases and the J segment 1 base; nucleotides outside the gene matches: 3. DNA for the CDR3: TGCGCCAGCAGCGTACAGGGGGCATCCTACAATGAGCAGTTCTTC. It is translated as CASSVQGASYNEQFF.

CDR3 nucleotides: TGTGCCAGCAGCTTGACGACGGGAAACACCGGGGAGCTGTTTTTT. Protein product: CASSLTTGNTGELFF. The chain links TRBV13 to TRBJ2-2, with a weak D call TRBD2 (5 bases). There are 15 residues in the CDR3. Trimming pared 3 bases from V and 2 bases from J, leaving 10 bases between. Per germline, CDR1 PRHDT and CDR2 FYEKMQ (reference sequence).

The V call is TRBV29-1, the J call TRBJ2-1, with 8 bases matching TRBD1. The CDR3 runs 11 residues. In germline, CDR1 is SQVTM, CDR2 ANQGSEA. The trim removed 7 bases at V and 10 bases at J, leaving 6 bases unmatched. CDR3 residues: CSGTGWGEQFF. The CDR3 bases are TGCAGCGGGACAGGGTGGGGCGAGCAGTTCTTC.

The J gene is TRBJ2-3, the V gene TRBV7-6; weak D call: TRBD1 (5 bases). Germline CDR1 reads SGHVS; CDR2 reads FNYEAQ. Trimming pared 5 bases from V and 1 base from J, leaving 19 bases between. CDR3 length: 17 residues. Here the CDR3 reads CASSQQALPEGTDTQYF. CDR3 sequence (DNA): TGTGCCAGCAGCCAACAGGCCCTCCCCGAGGGCACAGATACGCAGTATTTT.

This rearrangement joins TRBV5-5 to TRBJ1-4, with TRBD1 matching 7 bases. CDR3 length: 15 amino acids. Trimming took 4 bases from V and 13 from J; bases not matched to a gene: 16. Germline CDR1 and CDR2: SGHKS and YYEKEE (reference sequence). For the CDR3, the DNA is TGTGCCAGCAGCCGATATTGGCCGTTACAGGGGCGACTGTTTTTT. Translating gives CASSRYWPLQGRLFF.

The chain combines TRBV11-2 with TRBJ2-3; D call uncertain. CDR3 size: 15 residues. Germline CDR1 and CDR2: SGHAT and FQNNGV. With 3 bases removed from V and 2 bases from J, the gap between germline ends came to 12 bases. This chain's CDR3 is CASSFIDTTTDTQYF. The CDR3 bases are TGTGCCAGCAGCTTCATTGACACCACCACAGATACGCAGTATTTT.

This rearrangement joins TRBV4-1 to TRBJ1-5; 8 bases are a match to TRBD1. Germline V gene sequence: CDR1 MGHRA, CDR2 YSYEKL. With V trimmed by 2 bases and J by 5 bases, 5 bases remained unmatched. The CDR3 is 15 amino acids. As DNA, the CDR3 is TGCGCCAGCAGCCAAACAGGGGGGATTTATCAGCCCCAGCATTTT. Encoded protein: CASSQTGGIYQPQHF.